Included here is one T cell receptor (beta chain) sequence, with context. Its antigen is currently unknown. This sample is drawn from a study of cytomegalovirus exposure and HLA in healthy donors. Study context: The 95 to 150 validation repertoires used a platform that matched the one used for the 600 to 700 first-cohort repertoires, as a later analysis reported.

Germline values: CDR1 SGHVS, CDR2 FNYEAQ. J lost 7 bases, V lost 1 base, and 10 bases had no gene match. The CDR3 runs 16 residues. Study conclusions and caveats: Later, an analysis found that TCR clusters from the first cohort tended to co-occur in the 120 or so validation repertoires. High specificity and sensitivity for cytomegalovirus status were reported for the classifier. The study recorded 164 TCR beta chains that were cytomegalovirus-associated.

Generated by immunoSEQ multiplex PCR, the TCRdb table keeps only in-frame clones and is missing some. The data contain 150,000 to 200,000 clones, about 83% of them singletons. The TCR comes from a woman between 18 and 29 years old in good health and CMV-seronegative. The chain uses TRBV7-6 and TRBJ1-5; 7 positions agree with TRBD1. Sequencing was done on a sample of PBMCs. DNA of the CDR3: TGTGCCAGCAGCTTAGTTGCAGGGGGGTTGGGGCAGCCCCAGCATTTT. Translated: CASSLVAGGLGQPQHF.